A selection of T cell receptor beta chains follows, all from one sample in a study of tumor-infiltrating lymphocytes in primary liver carcinoma. TCRdb processed the multiplex PCR reads anew with MiXCR; each CDR3 protein has one entry. The table has some 320,000 distinct CDR3 sequences, about 60% seen once. The sample consisted of peripheral blood. Source of these receptors: a middle-aged man with primary liver carcinoma and hepatitis B virus infection. CDR3s include the opening cysteine and the closing phenylalanine or tryptophan. The D gene is left open where the match is weak. Clone sizes are given selectively: once, few, many, or a class where the clone is expanded.

NA	TRBV14	NA	TRBJ2-7	CASSQAPGLDSYEQYF	TGTGCCAGCAGCCAAGCTCCGGGCCTCGACTCCTACGAGCAGTACTTC
many	TRBV6-1	NA	TRBJ2-6	CASGGRSSGANVLTF	TGTGCCAGCGGGGGACGGTCCTCTGGGGCCAACGTCCTGACTTTC
many	TRBV29-1	TRBD2	TRBJ2-5	CSVESSGRAETQYF	TGCAGCGTTGAATCTAGCGGGAGGGCCGAGACCCAGTACTTC
NA	TRBV11-2	TRBD1	TRBJ2-2	CASSLDRAATRELFF	TGTGCCAGCAGCCTGGACAGGGCCGCCACCCGGGAGCTGTTTTTT
NA	TRBV11-2	TRBD2	TRBJ2-3	CATTDQVSSGSSDTQFF	TGTGCCACCACTGACCAGGTTTCTAGCGGGAGCTCAGATACGCAGTTTTTT
many	TRBV12-3/TRBV12-4	TRBD2	TRBJ2-3	CATKQAGGTDTQYF	TGTGCCACCAAACAGGCGGGAGGAACAGATACGCAGTATTTT
NA	TRBV6-1	TRBD1	TRBJ2-1	CASSEDRGYNEQFF	TGTGCCAGCAGTGAAGACAGGGGCTACAATGAGCAGTTCTTC
NA	TRBV10-3	TRBD2	TRBJ2-5	CAIGLGLARGPGETQYF	TGTGCCATCGGGCTAGGACTAGCGAGAGGGCCGGGGGAGACCCAGTACTTC
NA	TRBV30	NA	TRBJ1-3	CAWSVPEGPSGNTIYF	TGTGCCTGGAGTGTACCGGAGGGCCCCTCTGGAAACACCATATATTTT
NA	TRBV4-1	TRBD2	TRBJ2-3	CASSQGPLGRESTDMQYF	TGCGCCAGCAGCCAAGGCCCGTTGGGGCGGGAGAGCACAGATATGCAGTATTTT
few	TRBV25-1	NA	TRBJ2-5	CASSEYGTGETQYF	TGTGCCAGCAGTGAATACGGGACGGGGGAGACCCAGTACTTC
many	TRBV6-2/TRBV6-3	NA	TRBJ1-5	CASTKENLVSNQPQHF	TGTGCCAGCACCAAGGAGAATTTAGTGAGCAATCAGCCCCAGCATTTT
NA	TRBV4-1	NA	TRBJ2-1	CASSPELGGAYNEQFF	TGCGCCAGTAGCCCCGAACTAGGGGGGGCTTACAATGAGCAGTTCTTC
NA	TRBV30	NA	TRBJ1-4	CAWGTGPHNEKLFF	TGTGCCTGGGGCACCGGGCCCCATAATGAAAAACTGTTTTTT
NA	TRBV28	TRBD2	TRBJ2-7	CASSEGGFDEQYF	TGTGCCAGCTCTGAGGGAGGGTTCGACGAGCAGTACTTC
NA	TRBV5-1	NA	TRBJ1-4	CASTPGTTGEKLFF	TGCGCCAGCACCCCAGGCACAACGGGTGAAAAACTGTTTTTT
NA	TRBV5-1	NA	TRBJ2-7	CASSLGANPYEQYF	TGCGCCAGCAGCTTGGGCGCAAATCCCTACGAGCAGTACTTC
NA	TRBV7-9	NA	TRBJ2-7	CASSLDENLYEQYF	TGTGCCAGCAGCTTAGACGAGAATCTTTACGAGCAGTACTTC
many	TRBV29-1	TRBD2	TRBJ2-7	CSVDRAGTYEQYF	TGCAGCGTTGATCGAGCGGGGACCTACGAGCAGTACTTC
few	TRBV7-8	TRBD1	TRBJ1-3	CASSLVAGGSGNTIYF	TGTGCCAGCAGCTTAGTTGCAGGGGGAAGTGGAAACACCATATATTTT
NA	TRBV11-1	NA	TRBJ2-1	CAGSSTSVLSYNEEFF	TGTGCCGGCAGCTCCACCTCTGTCCTCTCCTACAATGAGGAGTTCTTC
NA	TRBV6-2/TRBV6-3	NA	TRBJ2-7	CASTTWVGRSSYEQYF	TGTGCCAGCACAACCTGGGTGGGAAGGAGCTCCTACGAGCAGTACTTC
NA	TRBV14	TRBD2	TRBJ2-7	CASSHTSRLAGASYEQYF	TGTGCCAGCAGCCATACATCTAGACTAGCGGGAGCCTCCTATGAGCAGTACTTC
NA	TRBV11-1	NA	TRBJ1-6	CASDRTLVSPLHF	TGTGCCAGCGACCGGACACTGGTTTCACCCCTCCACTTC
few	TRBV5-1	NA	TRBJ2-6	CASSWDGIGANVLTF	TGCGCCAGCAGCTGGGACGGGATCGGGGCCAACGTCCTGACTTTC
NA	TRBV29-1	TRBD1	TRBJ2-5	CSVEDRTGGPETQYF	TGCAGCGTTGAGGACAGGACAGGGGGACCGGAGACCCAGTACTTC
many	TRBV6-1	TRBD2	TRBJ2-1	CASELAGGEASNEQFF	TGTGCCAGCGAGCTAGCGGGAGGCGAAGCAAGCAATGAGCAGTTCTTC
NA	TRBV11-1	TRBD2	TRBJ2-2	CASSLTAGMGTGELFF	TGTGCCAGCAGCTTAACAGCGGGAATGGGAACCGGGGAGCTGTTTTTT
many	TRBV11-1	NA	TRBJ2-5	CASSLEVQETQYF	TGTGCCAGCAGCTTGGAGGTACAAGAGACCCAGTACTTC
many	TRBV6-1	NA	TRBJ2-3	CASLRAGGVSTDTQYF	TGTGCCAGCCTCCGAGCAGGCGGGGTGAGCACAGATACGCAGTATTTT
NA	TRBV12-3/TRBV12-4	NA	TRBJ1-1	CASTHKGVNTEALF	TGTGCCAGCACTCACAAGGGGGTGAACACTGAAGCTTTATTT
NA	TRBV13	TRBD1	TRBJ2-3	CANTLDRVTDTRYF	TGTGCCAACACCCTGGACAGGGTCACAGATACGCGGTATTTT
few	TRBV29-1	TRBD1	TRBJ1-2	CSGGQGSLDGYTF	TGCAGCGGGGGACAGGGAAGTTTGGATGGCTACACCTTC
many	TRBV6-5	TRBD2	TRBJ2-1	CASSLGTSGYNEQFF	TGTGCCAGCAGCCTGGGGACTAGCGGTTACAATGAGCAGTTCTTC
NA	TRBV10-3	TRBD2	TRBJ2-7	CAINKSASGIDEQYF	TGTGCCATCAATAAGTCGGCTAGCGGGATCGACGAGCAGTACTTC
NA	TRBV19	NA	TRBJ2-1	CASSSGSARFSF	TGTGCCAGTAGTTCTGGCAGCGCCCGATTTAGCTTC
NA	TRBV11-2	NA	TRBJ2-4	CASRPAPGWGAGVAKNIQYF	TGTGCCAGCAGGCCCGCCCCCGGGTGGGGGGCCGGAGTAGCCAAAAACATTCAGTACTTC
many	TRBV29-1	TRBD1	TRBJ2-1	CSVAAGTGNEQFF	TGCAGCGTTGCCGCCGGGACAGGGAATGAGCAGTTCTTC
NA	TRBV4-2	NA	TRBJ1-3	CASSRGTVDTGNTIYF	TGTGCCAGCAGCCGAGGGACGGTGGACACTGGAAACACCATATATTTT
NA	TRBV29-1	TRBD2	TRBJ2-1	CSVEYTGGFGGNEQFF	TGCAGCGTTGAATACACGGGGGGTTTTGGAGGCAACGAGCAGTTCTTC
NA	TRBV11-3	TRBD1	TRBJ2-2	CISSSSGTEVGELFF	TGTATCAGCAGCTCTTCCGGGACAGAGGTCGGGGAGCTGTTTTTT
once	TRBV5-4	NA	TRBJ1-2	CASSLDGRVGYTF	TGTGCCAGCAGCTTGGATGGCCGGGTGGGCTACACCTTC
NA	TRBV6-1	NA	TRBJ2-7	CATQSDGLRVKQYF	TGCGCCACCCAATCGGACGGACTACGCGTCAAGCAGTACTTC
many	TRBV10-3	NA	TRBJ2-3	CAITPTGDTQYF	TGTGCCATCACCCCGACCGGGGATACGCAGTATTTT
NA	TRBV24-1	TRBD1	TRBJ2-3	CATSDAGQGRDTQYF	TGTGCCACCAGTGATGCCGGACAGGGACGAGATACGCAGTATTTT
few	TRBV30	NA	TRBJ2-1	CAWSAPGTGVNEQFF	TGTGCCTGGAGTGCCCCCGGGACCGGCGTCAATGAGCAGTTCTTC
NA	TRBV7-9	NA	TRBJ1-2	CASSLGSSLYGYTF	TGTGCCAGCAGCTTGGGGTCCTCCCTCTATGGCTACACCTTC
NA	TRBV7-9	TRBD2	TRBJ2-1	CAGSVRLADRIYNEQFF	TGTGCCGGCAGCGTTAGACTAGCGGACCGAATCTACAATGAGCAGTTCTTC
NA	TRBV29-1	NA	TRBJ1-2	CSGGLTGEGVYTF	TGCAGCGGGGGCCTGACAGGCGAGGGTGTCTACACCTTC
NA	TRBV18	NA	TRBJ2-1	CASSLLSVSSYNEQFF	TGTGCCAGCTCACTTCTATCGGTGAGCTCCTACAATGAGCAGTTCTTC
NA	TRBV5-1	NA	TRBJ2-3	CASSFAGLVKDTQCF	TGCGCCAGCAGCTTCGCGGGGTTGGTTAAAGATACGCAGTGTTTT
many	TRBV4-2	NA	TRBJ1-6	CASSQASGSPLHF	TGTGCCAGCAGCCAAGCGTCGGGTTCACCCCTCCACTTT